The 22 T cell receptor beta chains reported below all come from one sample, sequenced in a study of blood T cell repertoires in COVID-19. Here immunoSEQ multiplex PCR was the method, and the copy in TCRdb shows in-frame clones only, minus some. The sample includes roughly 15,000 clones, around 84% of them seen just once. The sequencing input was peripheral blood. The origin of the receptors is a man aged 50-60 years with active COVID-19.

The V call is TRBV29-1, the J call TRBJ2-1, with D maybe TRBD1 (6 bases). Looked up from germline, CDR1 is SQVTM and CDR2 is ANQGSEA. The V and J ends lost 2 bases and 9 bases respectively, with 20 bases between them. This CDR3 region has 15 residues. CDR3 residues: CSVENFGGPGSEQFF. CDR3 DNA: TGCAGCGTTGAAAACTTTGGGGGCCCGGGATCTGAGCAGTTCTTC.

The chain couples TRBV11-2 to TRBJ1-1; D gene uncertain. V lost 5 bases and J 4 bases, leaving 8 bases between the germline ends. Germline-derived CDR1 and CDR2 are SGHAT and FQNNGV. CDR3 length: 12 amino acids. Written as DNA, the CDR3 is TGTGCCAGCAGCCGGGGAGGCACTGAAGCTTTCTTT. It translates to CASSRGGTEAFF.

The CDR3, as DNA: TGTGCCAGCAGTATCTTTGGCGGAAGCTACGAGCAGTACTTC. Its translation: CASSIFGGSYEQYF. The chain employs TRBV27 and TRBJ2-7, with D unclear. The CDR3 runs to 14 residues. V lost 5 bases and J lost 3, with 14 bases in between. Looked up from germline, CDR1 is MNHEY and CDR2 is SMNVEV (reference sequence).

V usage is TRBV3-1 (or the pseudogene TRBV3-2) and J usage is TRBJ2-4; TRBD1 aligns across 10 bases. The germline V gene has CDR1 LGHDT and CDR2 YNNKEL (reference sequence). CDR3 length equals 18 residues. Germline trimming cut 0 bases from V and 0 bases from J; bases unmatched to any gene: 5. The CDR3 loop is CASSQEGTGVIAKNIQYF. The CDR3 nucleotides are TGTGCCAGCAGCCAAGAAGGGACAGGGGTAATAGCCAAAAACATTCAGTACTTC.

The chain uses TRBV29-1 and TRBJ2-2; 7 bases are a match to TRBD2. Trimming at V came to 4 bases and at J to 4 bases, leaving 0 bases not matched to a gene. Germline V CDR1 and CDR2: SQVTM, ANQGSEA. The CDR3 totals 12 residues. The CDR3 loop reads CSVGGGTGELFF. The CDR3 DNA follows: TGCAGCGTTGGGGGGGGCACCGGGGAGCTGTTTTTT.

The CDR3 protein is CASSFSSAGTDTQYF. The DNA for the CDR3 is TGTGCCAGCAGTTTTAGCTCAGCCGGCACAGATACGCAGTATTTT. This chain connects TRBV28 to TRBJ2-3; D is undetermined. V dropped 3 bases and J dropped 1 base, with 11 bases sitting between them. Germline CDR1 and CDR2: MDHEN and SYDVKM. This CDR3 is 15 amino acids long.

Within the sample, this clone is medium-sized. The chain links TRBV11-2 to TRBJ1-2; 8 nucleotides match TRBD1. V dropped 0 bases and J dropped 4; count of bases not matched to a gene: 4. This CDR3 has 15 amino acids. Germline CDR1 reads SGHAT; CDR2 reads FQNNGV. CDR3 nucleotide sequence: TGTGCCAGCAGCTTAGACTTAACAGGGGGCTATGGCTACACCTTC. It codes for CASSLDLTGGYGYTF.

The chain combines TRBV6-5 with TRBJ1-1; 8 positions agree with TRBD1. This CDR3 spans 15 amino acids. CDR1 MNHEY and CDR2 SVGAGI come from the germline V gene. Germline trimming cut 3 bases from V and 0 bases from J; bases unmatched to any gene: 3. The CDR3 nucleotides are TGTGCCAGCAGTTATTGGACAGGGATGAACACTGAAGCTTTCTTT. The encoded protein is CASSYWTGMNTEAFF.

The CDR3 is CAISDPSPSEARSSYEQYF. The DNA for the CDR3 is TGTGCCATCAGTGATCCTAGCCCTTCCGAGGCGCGGAGCTCCTACGAGCAGTACTTC. The chain couples TRBV10-3 to TRBJ2-7; D possibly corresponds to TRBD2 (5 bases). CDR1 is ENHRY, CDR2 SYGVKD, per germline. V was trimmed by 3 bases and J by 0 bases, leaving 24 bases between them. CDR3 length equals 19 residues.

The V call is TRBV7-6, the J call TRBJ2-3; 10 bases agree with TRBD2. The CDR3 length is 17 residues. The V gene end was trimmed by 0 bases and the J gene end by 2 bases; junction bases not matched to a gene: 5. Looked up from germline, CDR1 is SGHVS and CDR2 is FNYEAQ. The CDR3 spells CASSLASGRPPTDTQYF. The CDR3 bases are TGTGCCAGCAGCTTAGCTAGCGGGAGGCCACCCACAGATACGCAGTATTTT.

The chain carries TRBV5-6 and TRBJ2-1; D unclear. The V end was cut by 0 bases, the J end by 5 bases, with 6 bases between. CDR1 SGHDT and CDR2 YYEEEE come from the germline V gene. The CDR3 totals 13 residues. The CDR3 nucleotides read TGTGCCAGCAGCTTGGTCCTTGACAATGAGCAGTTCTTC. This sequence encodes CASSLVLDNEQFF. Combining the CDR3 with reference TRBV5-6 and TRBJ2-1 gives the whole variable domain DAGVTQSPTHLIKTRGQQVTLRCSPKSGHDTVSWYQQALGQGPQFIFQYYEEEERQRGNFPDRFSGHQFPNYSSELNVNALLLGDSALYLCASSLVLDNEQFFGPGTRLTVL.

The rearrangement joins TRBV7-9 to TRBJ2-5, with 7 bases identical to TRBD1. The V gene's germline CDR1 is SEHNR and CDR2 FQNEAQ (reference sequence). The CDR3 consists of 14 residues. Germline trimming cut 5 bases from V and 2 bases from J; bases unmatched to any gene: 5. Here the CDR3 DNA reads TGTGCCAGCAGCCCCCCGGGACAGCAAGAGACCCAGTACTTC. Translation: CASSPPGQQETQYF.

This rearrangement joins TRBV19 to TRBJ2-7, with 10 bases fitting TRBD2. V lost 9 bases and J lost 4; bases outside the gene matches: 3. Germline V CDR1 and CDR2: LNHDA, SQIVND (reference sequence). CDR3 length: 12 residues. The CDR3 region is CASGTSDYEQYF. The DNA for the CDR3 is TGTGCCAGCGGGACTAGCGATTACGAGCAGTACTTC.

The gene calls are TRBV7-8 and TRBJ1-1; 8 positions match TRBD1. The V gene end was trimmed by 5 bases and the J gene end by 3 bases; junction bases not matched to a gene: 5. Germline V gene sequence: CDR1 SGHVS, CDR2 FQNEAQ. The CDR3 contains 14 residues. CDR3: CASSLRTGYTEAFF. In DNA form, the CDR3 reads TGTGCCAGCAGCCTTCGGACAGGGTACACTGAAGCTTTCTTT.

The V call is TRBV4-1, the J call TRBJ2-1; possibly TRBD2 for D (5 bases). Trimming pared 4 bases from V and 3 bases from J, leaving 10 bases between. This CDR3 region has 14 residues. The germline gives CDR1 MGHRA, CDR2 YSYEKL. The CDR3 region has the DNA TGCGCCAGCAGCCCCCAAGCGGTCTACAATGAGCAGTTCTTC. It codes for CASSPQAVYNEQFF.

This clone was observed a single time. The rearrangement uses TRBV7-6 and TRBJ2-1; 11 bases align to TRBD1. The CDR3 loop spans 16 amino acids. Germline V gives CDR1 SGHVS, CDR2 FNYEAQ. Losses at the gene ends were 2 bases for V and 3 bases for J; bases not matched to a gene: 3. The chain's CDR3 is CASSLRGQGVYNEQFF. CDR3 coding DNA: TGTGCCAGCAGCTTAAGGGGACAGGGGGTCTACAATGAGCAGTTCTTC. Drawing the rest from reference TRBV7-6 and TRBJ2-1, the complete variable domain is GAGVSQSPRYKVTKRGQDVALRCDPISGHVSLYWYRQALGQGPEFLTYFNYEAQQDKSGLPNDRFSAERPEGSISTLTIQRTEQRDSAMYRCASSLRGQGVYNEQFFGPGTRLTVL.

For this clone: A read error may account for a junction end that differs from germline. The V gene is TRBV7-7, the J gene TRBJ2-7, with 9 bases identical to TRBD2. CDR3 length: 16 residues. Germline CDR1 SSHAT, CDR2 FNYEAQ (reference sequence). The CDR3 loop is CASSPEVGTSTYEQYF. CDR3 DNA sequence: TGTGCTAGCAGCCCTGAGGTTGGGACTAGCACCTACGAGCAGTACTTC.

The V gene is TRBV11-2, the J gene TRBJ2-1, with TRBD1 as a possible D gene (6 bases). Trimming shortened V by 2 bases and J by 0 bases, and 8 bases separated the two germline ends. This CDR3 region has 15 residues. Germline CDR1 is SGHAT and CDR2 is FQNNGV. CDR3 amino acids: CASSLQGNSYNEQFF. CDR3 nucleotide sequence: TGTGCCAGCAGCTTACAGGGGAACTCCTACAATGAGCAGTTCTTC.

The rearrangement joins TRBV11-2 to TRBJ2-1; TRBD2 agrees at 7 bases. CDR3 length: 18 residues. With V trimmed by 1 base and J by 2 bases, 11 bases remained unmatched. The germline V gene has CDR1 SGHAT and CDR2 FQNNGV. The CDR3 DNA reads TGTGCCAGCAGCTTAGGACCCGTTGCGGCGGGAGCCTACAATGAGCAGTTCTTC. This sequence encodes CASSLGPVAAGAYNEQFF.

J is TRBJ2-7 and V is TRBV28, with a possible D match to TRBD2 (5 bases). Deletions cut 1 base from V and 2 bases from J, with 9 bases between. Germline CDR1 MDHEN, CDR2 SYDVKM. The CDR3 runs to 14 residues. The CDR3 sequence: CASSLFDGTYEQYF. In nucleotides, the CDR3 is TGTGCCAGCAGTTTATTCGACGGGACCTACGAGCAGTACTTC.

The chain has TRBV6-5 and TRBJ1-2; D unresolved. CDR3 length: 13 residues. CDR1 is MNHEY and CDR2 is SVGAGI in the germline V gene. V was trimmed by 7 bases and J by 1 base, leaving 10 bases between them. In DNA, the CDR3 is TGTGCCAGCACCCGGGTGTATAACTATGGCTACACCTTC. This codes for CASTRVYNYGYTF.

The V and J genes are TRBV7-6 and TRBJ2-1, with 12 bases aligning to TRBD2. The V and J ends lost 1 base and 4 bases, in that order; junction bases with no gene match: 2. Looked up from germline, CDR1 is SGHVS and CDR2 is FNYEAQ. The CDR3 has 16 amino acids. As DNA, the CDR3 is TGTGCCAGCAGCTTAGGGACTAGCGGGGAATACAATGAGCAGTTCTTC. This gives the protein CASSLGTSGEYNEQFF.